This T cell receptor (beta chain) is drawn from a study of cytomegalovirus exposure and HLA in healthy donors. General study results and limits: Rarity characterized most TCR sequences, yet some public TCRs appeared in many donors. TCR clusters originating in the first cohort tended to co-occur in the approximately 120 validation repertoires, according to a later analysis.

To note about this clone: The antigen is unknown.

Assay used: immunoSEQ multiplex PCR; TCRdb lists only in-frame clones, some missing. The repertoire includes some 65,000 clones, around 97% of them detected once, and about 2.4% sits in the top ten. From germline, CDR1 is SGHTA and CDR2 FQGNSA. The length of the CDR3 is 15 residues. V lost 6 bases to trimming and J lost 3 bases; unmatched junction nucleotides: 7. The chain combines TRBV7-2 with TRBJ1-5, with 8 bases that match TRBD1. Material: PBMCs. The clonotype originates from a man between 18 and 29 years old in good health and CMV-seronegative. CDR3 bases: TGTGCCAGCAGACCTCGGACAGGGATCAATCAGCCCCAGCATTTT. Translation: CASRPRTGINQPQHF. The variable domain in full, with the rest retrieved from reference TRBV7-2 and TRBJ1-5, is GAGVSQSPSNKVTEKGKDVELRCDPISGHTALYWYRQSLGQGLEFLIYFQGNSAPDKSGLPSDRFSAERTGGSVSTLTIQRTQQEDSAVYLCASRPRTGINQPQHFGDGTRLSIL.